This TCR beta chain originates from a study of CXCR3-negative and CXCR3-positive naive CD8 T cells. The CDR3 covers 16 residues. Germline V lookup: CDR1 LGHNA, CDR2 YNFKEQ. Investigators sorted each CD8+ T cell subset in triplicate, taking some 300,000 cells each time. Via 5' RACE with UMI labels, TRB cDNA libraries were prepared. No DNA is given; TCRdb re-called the 5' RACE reads and lists each CDR3 protein once. In total, the table holds 45,000 or so distinct CDR3 sequences. The material sequenced was memory CD8+ T cells from blood. The gene calls are TRBV4-2 and TRBJ1-6; the TCRdb D gene call, TRBD1, has no DNA to confirm it. This TCR was recovered from a human donor in good health. Some clones in this sample may be carry-over from other donors' samples. The CDR3 region is CASSQTGTEYNSPLHF.